This TCR beta chain came from a study of T cell changes during pregnancy in multiple sclerosis. The CDR3 length is 15 residues. V lost 5 bases and J lost 5; bases outside the gene matches: 8. The germline gives CDR1 LNHDA, CDR2 SQIVND (reference sequence). TCRdb's table, derived via immunoSEQ multiplex PCR, lists solely in-frame clones and lacks some. This table has 20,000 to 25,000 clones, roughly 86% appearing once. The source of this sequence is a female donor in good health, enrolled as a control in a pregnancy study. The sequencing here drew on CD8+ T cells from peripheral blood mononuclear cells, taken in the first trimester of pregnancy. The rearrangement links TRBV19 to TRBJ1-5; 8 nucleotides agree with TRBD1. The CDR3 DNA follows: TGTGCCAGTAGTGAGGACAGGGCCCTTTATCAGCCCCAGCATTTT. Its translation is CASSEDRALYQPQHF.